This T cell receptor (beta chain) was captured by sequencing in a study of brain T cells in children with intractable seizures. This table comes from immunoSEQ multiplex PCR, and its TCRdb copy is limited to in-frame clones, with some not included. Of hundreds of thousands of clones listed, 93% are singletons. Time point indicated: blood from clinic visit 5 months post-surgery; TSC patient then seizure free. V lost 6 bases, J lost 6 bases, and 5 bases stayed unmatched. The CDR3 runs 13 residues. The germline V gene encodes CDR1 LNHDA and CDR2 SQIVND (reference sequence). V is TRBV19 and J is TRBJ1-2; 9 bases match TRBD1. Source: peripheral blood, taken 4 to 5 months after surgery. The clonotype comes from a boy in the first two years of life with tuberous sclerosis and intractable seizures. As DNA, the CDR3 is TGTGCCAGTAGGCAAACAGGGGGCGATGGCTACACCTTC. It specifies CASRQTGGDGYTF.